These T cell receptor beta chains were read from a single sample in a study of sequential checkpoint blockade in melanoma. Clones were read by immunoSEQ multiplex PCR, and TCRdb kept only the in-frame ones, dropping some. The repertoire holds about 28,000 clones, with about 89% as singletons. The material was CD8+ T cells sorted from blood (inferred from file names), obtained from a patient given nivolumab and ipilimumab in sequence. The origin of the receptors is a human donor with melanoma. The CDR3 runs from the conserved cysteine through the conserved F or W. D genes are given only for firm matches. Size is omitted from some rows. Given values are once, few, many or a class for expanded clones.

v_call	clone_size	j_call	d_call	cdr3_nt	cdr3_aa
TRBV11-2	.	TRBJ2-2	.	TGTGCCAGCAGCTTAGATTCGTCAGGGACCGGGGAGCTGTTTTTT	CASSLDSSGTGELFF
TRBV4-2	.	TRBJ2-5	TRBD2	TGTGCCAGCAGCCAAGACGGGGGGGCTAGCGGGGATAGGCCAACAGAGACCCAGTACTTC	CASSQDGGASGDRPTETQYF
TRBV27	.	TRBJ1-5	.	TGTGCCAGCAGTCGCCGGGGACGGGAGGTTCAGCCCCAGCATTTT	CASSRRGREVQPQHF
TRBV9	.	TRBJ2-3	.	TGTGCCAGCAGCAACGGGGATACGCAGTATTTT	CASSNGDTQYF
TRBV7-9	.	TRBJ2-7	TRBD2	TGTGCCAGCAGCACAGGACTAGCAGGTCCCTACGAGCAGTACTTC	CASSTGLAGPYEQYF
TRBV6-9	few	TRBJ2-3	.	TGTGCCAGCAGTTTCGGGGACAAATATACGCAGTATTTT	CASSFGDKYTQYF
TRBV4-1	.	TRBJ1-2	.	TGCGCCAGCAGCCAAGCGCGAAGGGGGTATGGCTACACCTTC	CASSQARRGYGYTF
TRBV5-1	.	TRBJ2-1	TRBD2	TGCGCCAGCAGCTACGGGGCTGGCGGGAGATTCGCCGAGCAGTTCTTC	CASSYGAGGRFAEQFF
TRBV15	.	TRBJ2-7	TRBD2	TGTGCCACCAGCTCTTTGCGGGAGTCTCGTAATGCGTACGAGCAGTACTTC	CATSSLRESRNAYEQYF
TRBV7-6	.	TRBJ1-1	.	TGTGCCAGCAGCTTAGATATGGGGCTTAACACTGAAGCTTTCTTT	CASSLDMGLNTEAFF
TRBV10-2	.	TRBJ1-4	TRBD1	TGCGCCAGCAATTTAGGGGGCAGTGAAAAACTGTTTTTT	CASNLGGSEKLFF
TRBV6-4	once	TRBJ2-1	TRBD2	TGTGCCAGCAGTGACCCAAGACTAGCAAATGAGCAGTTCTTC	CASSDPRLANEQFF
TRBV28	.	TRBJ1-5	TRBD1	TGTGCCAGCAGGGGACAGGGACCTTACAATCAGCCCCAGCATTTT	CASRGQGPYNQPQHF
TRBV18	.	TRBJ1-4	TRBD1	TGTGCCAGCACACCACCCGAGACAGGGGAAGATGAAAAACTGTTTTTT	CASTPPETGEDEKLFF
TRBV7-3	.	TRBJ2-3	TRBD2	TGTGCCAGCAGCCCCATAACTAGCGCAGATACGCAGTATTTT	CASSPITSADTQYF
TRBV27	.	TRBJ2-3	.	TGTGCCAGCAGTGAGGGGGTCCCGAGGGTATCCACAGATACGCAGTATTTT	CASSEGVPRVSTDTQYF
TRBV11-2	.	TRBJ2-3	.	TGTGCCAGCAGCTCCCAATATGAGGCAGGGCAGACAGATACGCAGTATTTT	CASSSQYEAGQTDTQYF
TRBV6-5	.	TRBJ2-2	.	TGTGCCAGCAGTTACTCGGTACCGAGGGGGGAGCTGTTTTTT	CASSYSVPRGELFF
TRBV9	.	TRBJ2-4	TRBD2	TGTGCCAGCAGCGAATCAGCGGGAGGGAAAAACATTCAGTACTTC	CASSESAGGKNIQYF
TRBV6-6	.	TRBJ2-1	.	TGTGCCAGCAGTTACCTAAAGTTGGAGTTCTTC	CASSYLKLEFF
TRBV27	.	TRBJ2-4	.	TGTGCCAGCAGCCCTTTCGCAGGGGAAGCCAAAAACATTCAGTACTTC	CASSPFAGEAKNIQYF
TRBV7-9	.	TRBJ2-1	TRBD2	TGTGCCAGCAGCACGGGACTAGCGGGGGTTAATGAGCAGTTCTTC	CASSTGLAGVNEQFF